Listed here are 16 T cell receptor beta chains from one sample, sequenced in a study of cytomegalovirus exposure and HLA in healthy donors. Primers: 60 Vbeta forward and 13 Jbeta reverse. Sequencing was performed with immunoSEQ multiplex PCR; in TCRdb, only in-frame clones are kept and a portion is missing. The table records fewer than 250,000 clones, roughly three quarters of them present only once. Source material: PBMCs. The receptors were sampled from a male donor in good health and CMV-seropositive.

This chain joins TRBV10-1 and TRBJ1-5, with TRBD1 identical over 7 bases. J gave up 5 bases and V 4 bases, and 2 bases lay outside the gene matches. CDR1 is WNHNN and CDR2 is SYGVQD in the germline V gene (reference sequence). The CDR3 sequence is 13 residues long. This CDR3 reads CASSATGDQPQHF. In DNA form, the CDR3 reads TGCGCCAGCAGTGCTACAGGGGATCAGCCCCAGCATTTT.

The V gene is TRBV25-1, the J gene TRBJ2-2; D is undetermined. This CDR3 spans 14 amino acids. The germline CDR1 and CDR2 sequences are MGHDK and SYGVNS. The V and J ends lost 2 bases and 1 base respectively, with 5 bases between them. CDR3 sequence (DNA): TGTGCCAGCAGTGAAAAACTGAACACCGGGGAGCTGTTTTTT. It yields the protein CASSEKLNTGELFF.

The chain links TRBV28 to TRBJ1-2; D possibly corresponds to TRBD1 (5 bases). The CDR3 runs to 13 residues. Trimming removed 6 bases from V and 6 bases from J, with 14 bases in between. Per the germline V gene, CDR1 is MDHEN and CDR2 is SYDVKM. The CDR3 DNA is TGTGCCAGCAGGGCCCAGGGTGAGAATGGCTACACCTTC. It yields the protein CASRAQGENGYTF.

The J gene is TRBJ2-1, the V gene TRBV7-3, with 11 bases matching TRBD2. Per the germline V gene, CDR1 is SGHTA and CDR2 is FQGTGA. The CDR3 is 13 amino acids. V shed 5 bases, J shed 10 bases, and the junction held 4 bases outside the gene matches. The CDR3 coding sequence is TGTGCCAGCAGCCCTCGACTAGCGGGAGAGCAGTTCTTC. Residues: CASSPRLAGEQFF. Based on the CDR3 plus reference TRBV7-3 and TRBJ2-1, the full variable domain is GAGVSQTPSNKVTEKGKYVELRCDPISGHTALYWYRQSLGQGPEFLIYFQGTGAADDSGLPNDRFFAVRPEGSVSTLKIQRTERGDSAVYLCASSPRLAGEQFFGPGTRLTVL.

CDR3 amino acids: CASSLGGTQYF. For the CDR3, the DNA is TGTGCCAGCAGCCTCGGAGGGACCCAGTACTTC. The chain is built from TRBV7-3 and TRBJ2-5, with D possibly matching TRBD2 (5 bases). Germline lookup yields CDR1 SGHTA and CDR2 FQGTGA. Trimming left V 5 bases short and J 7 bases short, with 8 bases between. The length of the CDR3 is 11 residues.

The rearrangement joins TRBV9 to TRBJ1-4; TRBD1 is a possible D gene (6 bases). Trimming removed 2 bases at V and 7 bases at J, with 21 bases between. Looked up from germline, CDR1 is SGDLS and CDR2 is YYNGEE. The CDR3 contains 17 residues. The CDR3 is CASSVLGVQGTGEKLFF. CDR3 sequence (DNA): TGTGCCAGCAGCGTCCTGGGAGTACAGGGAACGGGTGAAAAACTGTTTTTT.

This rearrangement joins TRBV28 to TRBJ2-1; 10 bases match TRBD2. The length of the CDR3 is 17 residues. V was pared by 4 bases and J by 5 bases, with 11 bases of the junction left unmatched. Germline CDR1 reads MDHEN; CDR2 reads SYDVKM. This CDR3 is CASSSPSSGSFDNEQFF. DNA for the CDR3: TGTGCCAGCAGTTCCCCGTCTAGCGGGAGTTTCGACAATGAGCAGTTCTTC.

This clone was counted a few times. V and J are TRBV6-5 and TRBJ1-4; D is unclear. V lost 5 bases and J lost 5, with 12 bases in between. The CDR3 consists of 14 residues. Germline CDR1 MNHEY, CDR2 SVGAGI. Here the CDR3 DNA reads TGTGCCAGCAGTCCCGGGGTATTGAATGAAAAACTGTTTTTT. It yields the protein CASSPGVLNEKLFF.

A few counts support this clone. This sequence joins TRBV7-3 and TRBJ2-3, with D tentatively TRBD2 (6 bases). This CDR3 has 13 residues. Trimming removed 1 base from V and 6 bases from J, with 8 bases in between. The germline CDR1 and CDR2 sequences are SGHTA and FQGTGA. The CDR3 DNA reads TGTGCCAGCAGCTTAAACGCGGGGGATACGCAGTATTTT. Protein: CASSLNAGDTQYF. Variable domain in full (rest from reference TRBV7-3 and TRBJ2-3): GAGVSQTPSNKVTEKGKYVELRCDPISGHTALYWYRQSLGQGPEFLIYFQGTGAADDSGLPNDRFFAVRPEGSVSTLKIQRTERGDSAVYLCASSLNAGDTQYFGPGTRLTVL.

The genes are TRBV7-3 and TRBJ2-1; TRBD2 agrees at 8 bases. V lost 0 bases, J lost 9 bases, and 7 bases stayed unmatched. The CDR3 is 15 residues long. Germline V gene lookup returns CDR1 SGHTA and CDR2 FQGTGA. The CDR3 sequence: CASSLTPAGEFEQFF. CDR3 nucleotides: TGTGCCAGCAGCTTAACCCCAGCGGGAGAGTTTGAGCAGTTCTTC.

The V gene is TRBV10-3, the J gene TRBJ2-2; the match to TRBD1 covers 9 bases. The germline V gene encodes CDR1 ENHRY and CDR2 SYGVKD. Trimming removed 3 bases from V and 12 bases from J; junction bases left unmatched: 2. The CDR3 extends over 12 amino acids. This CDR3 is CAISEGTGKLFF. In DNA, the CDR3 is TGTGCCATCAGTGAAGGGACAGGGAAGCTGTTTTTT.

The chain recombines TRBV28 with TRBJ1-2, with TRBD1 as a possible D gene (5 bases). The V gene lost 5 bases and the J gene lost 7 bases, with 17 bases spanning the gap. CDR1 and CDR2 from the germline V gene are MDHEN and SYDVKM. This CDR3 has 14 residues. CDR3 sequence reads: CASSHTQGKGGYTF. The CDR3 DNA reads as TGTGCCAGCAGTCACACTCAGGGAAAGGGTGGCTACACCTTC.

CDR3 protein: CASSAERGNEQFF. CDR3 nucleotide sequence: TGTGCCAGCAGCGCGGAAAGGGGTAATGAGCAGTTCTTC. V and J are TRBV9 and TRBJ2-1; the D gene is possibly TRBD1 (5 bases). The CDR3 is 13 residues long. Trimming removed 3 bases at V and 7 bases at J, with 11 bases between. The germline CDR1 and CDR2 sequences are SGDLS and YYNGEE.

The rearrangement joins TRBV11-2 to TRBJ2-5, with 7 bases lining up with TRBD1. Trimming at V came to 5 bases and at J to 3 bases, leaving 3 bases not matched to a gene. The germline V gene has CDR1 SGHAT and CDR2 FQNNGV. This CDR3 spans 13 amino acids. CDR3 DNA sequence: TGTGCCAGCAGCCGAGACAGGGAAGAGACCCAGTACTTC. Amino acid sequence: CASSRDREETQYF.

The chain uses TRBV6-1 and TRBJ1-5; D is perhaps TRBD1 (6 bases). Trimming shortened V by 4 bases and J by 0 bases, and 13 bases separated the two germline ends. CDR1 MNHNS and CDR2 SASEGT come from the germline V gene. The CDR3 has 16 amino acids. The CDR3 bases are TGTGCCAGCAGTGTACTCACAGGGTATAGCAATCAGCCCCAGCATTTT. It specifies CASSVLTGYSNQPQHF.

The genes are TRBV11-2 and TRBJ2-5, with D possibly matching TRBD1 (5 bases). The tail of the sequence fits TRBJ2-7 better, so the J call may be wrong. The germline V gene encodes CDR1 SGHAT and CDR2 FQNNGV. CDR3 length equals 13 residues. The CDR3 bases are TGTGCCAGCAGCTTAGGCAGGGTCTACGAGCAGTACTTC. Translation gives CASSLGRVYEQYF.